A single sample is the source of the 30 T cell receptor beta chains below, sequenced in a study of blood T cell repertoires in COVID-19. Clones were read by immunoSEQ multiplex PCR, and TCRdb kept only the in-frame ones, dropping some. The sample lists approximately 390,000 clones; about 86% were seen once. Sequencing input: PBMCs or T cells enriched from blood (not recorded which). The receptors derive from a woman aged 45-59 years who had recovered from COVID-19.

V is TRBV5-4 and J is TRBJ2-3; 7 bases are a match to TRBD1. Germline V CDR1 and CDR2: SGHNT, YYREEE (reference sequence). The ends lost 5 bases at V and 6 bases at J; junction bases unmatched: 6. This CDR3 spans 13 amino acids. CDR3 nucleotides: TGTGCCAGCAGGGACGGGACAGTTGATACGCAGTATTTT. Residues: CASRDGTVDTQYF.

This chain connects TRBV30 to TRBJ1-1; D gene unclear. Germline CDR1 GTSNPN, CDR2 SVGIG (reference sequence). The CDR3 runs to 14 residues. Deletions cut 4 bases from V and 1 base from J, with 13 bases between. This CDR3 reads CAWTLGLTNTEAFF. CDR3 in DNA: TGTGCCTGGACTCTCGGACTGACGAACACTGAAGCTTTCTTT.

The V call is TRBV19, the J call TRBJ1-6; D is possibly TRBD1 (5 bases). Per germline, CDR1 LNHDA and CDR2 SQIVND (reference sequence). The CDR3 has 13 residues. Trimming removed 7 bases at V and 7 bases at J, with 11 bases between. Here the CDR3 reads CASTAGWNSPLHF. The DNA for the CDR3 is TGTGCCAGTACGGCAGGGTGGAATTCACCCCTCCACTTT.

Here the CDR3 DNA reads TGTGCCAGCAGTGAGGAGGGGATGAACACTGAAGCTTTCTTT. Translating it yields CASSEEGMNTEAFF. The V call is TRBV6-1, the J call TRBJ1-1; D might be TRBD1 (5 bases). The CDR3 contains 14 residues. Germline CDR1 MNHNS, CDR2 SASEGT. V lost 3 bases and J lost 0, with 8 bases in between.

The chain employs TRBV19 and TRBJ1-1; no clear D. The V end was cut by 5 bases, the J end by 1 base, with 17 bases between. This CDR3 contains 16 residues. CDR1 LNHDA and CDR2 SQIVND come from the germline V gene (reference sequence). CDR3 amino acids: CASSPFSRPGNTEAFF. For the CDR3, the DNA is TGTGCCAGTAGTCCCTTCTCCCGGCCAGGGAACACTGAAGCTTTCTTT.

The chain has TRBV9 and TRBJ1-1; 7 positions agree with TRBD1. With 3 bases clipped from V and 1 base from J, the junction kept 3 bases outside the gene matches. The CDR3 covers 14 residues. Germline CDR1 is SGDLS and CDR2 is YYNGEE. CDR3 coding DNA: TGTGCCAGCAGCGAGGGACAGACGAACACTGAAGCTTTCTTT. It specifies CASSEGQTNTEAFF.

The rearrangement uses TRBV18 and TRBJ2-7; 8 bases align to TRBD1. This CDR3 is built from 13 residues. V was pared by 6 bases and J by 5 bases, with 6 bases of the junction left unmatched. The germline gives CDR1 KGHSH, CDR2 LQKENI. In nucleotides, the CDR3 is TGTGCCAGCTCCACCCAGGGGGCCCACGAGCAGTACTTC. Its protein is CASSTQGAHEQYF.

The CDR3 coding sequence is TGTGCCAGCAGCGAACCTTGGGGGGTCGGCGGGGAGCTGTTTTTT. Its protein is CASSEPWGVGGELFF. This rearrangement joins TRBV7-2 to TRBJ2-2, with a weak D call TRBD2 (6 bases). Between the trimmed V and J ends, which lost 5 bases and 7 bases, there was a span of 17 bases. CDR1 is SGHTA and CDR2 is FQGNSA in the germline V gene. The CDR3 is 15 amino acids.

The gene calls are TRBV7-2 and TRBJ2-7, with unresolved D. Germline loops: CDR1 SGHTA, CDR2 FQGNSA. This CDR3 spans 13 amino acids. The V and J ends lost 1 base and 2 bases respectively, with 6 bases between them. This CDR3 reads CASSLGYTYEQYF. The DNA of the CDR3 is TGTGCCAGCAGCTTAGGGTACACCTACGAGCAGTACTTC.

This sequence joins TRBV5-1 and TRBJ1-1; 7 bases fit TRBD1. Looked up from germline, CDR1 is SGHRS and CDR2 is YFSETQ. The V and J ends lost 4 bases and 7 bases, in that order; junction bases with no gene match: 10. The CDR3 totals 14 residues. CDR3 residues: CASSLYRGGGEAFF. In DNA form, the CDR3 reads TGCGCCAGCAGCCTGTACAGGGGTGGAGGTGAAGCTTTCTTT.

This chain links TRBV19 with TRBJ1-2; 7 nucleotides agree with TRBD1. CDR1 and CDR2 from the germline V gene are LNHDA and SQIVND (reference sequence). This CDR3 has 16 amino acids. Trimming took 7 bases from V and 8 from J; bases not matched to a gene: 19. CDR3 sequence (DNA): TGTGCCAGTAACCCCCTCGGAGAGGGGGCTTATGGAGGCTACACCTTC. Translated, it gives CASNPLGEGAYGGYTF.

The chain employs TRBV2 and TRBJ2-2; perhaps TRBD1 as D (6 bases). The V end was cut by 7 bases, the J end by 5 bases, with 14 bases between. Germline CDR1 and CDR2: SNHLY and FYNNEI. The CDR3 runs 14 residues. In DNA, the CDR3 is TGTGCCAGCAAGGCGGACAGTGGGACCGGGGAGCTGTTTTTT. Translated, it gives CASKADSGTGELFF.

The chain links TRBV7-8 to TRBJ1-2; 7 bases match TRBD1. The V gene end was trimmed by 1 base and the J gene end by 5 bases; junction bases not matched to a gene: 4. Germline V lookup: CDR1 SGHVS, CDR2 FQNEAQ. CDR3 size: 14 residues. DNA for the CDR3: TGTGCCAGCAGCTTAGAGGGGGCCAGTTATGGCTACACCTTC. Translation: CASSLEGASYGYTF.

This clone has only a few counts. CDR3 in amino acids: CASSFSGLGQGPKNIQYF. CDR3 DNA: TGTGCCAGCAGCTTTTCTGGCCTGGGACAGGGCCCCAAAAACATTCAGTACTTC. The chain joins TRBV5-8 to TRBJ2-4, with TRBD1 matching 9 bases. Per the germline V gene, CDR1 is SGHTS and CDR2 is YDEGEE. The CDR3 is 18 residues long. V gave up 2 bases and J gave up 2 bases; unmatched junction bases: 11.

The genes are TRBV6-4 and TRBJ1-6; a weak D match, TRBD1 (5 bases). CDR1 MRHNA and CDR2 SNTAGT come from the germline V gene. The CDR3 runs to 14 residues. V lost 4 bases and J lost 7, with 11 bases in between. CDR3 loop: CASSARAENSPLHF. The CDR3 DNA reads as TGTGCCAGCAGTGCCAGGGCAGAGAATTCACCCCTCCACTTT.

The chain recombines TRBV3-1 (or the pseudogene TRBV3-2) with TRBJ2-1; D is perhaps TRBD2 (6 bases). The V end was cut by 4 bases, the J end by 3 bases, with 7 bases between. This CDR3 region has 13 residues. Per germline, CDR1 LGHDT and CDR2 YNNKEL (reference sequence). CDR3 residues: CASSLGGYNEQFF. CDR3 bases: TGTGCCAGCAGCCTGGGAGGCTACAATGAGCAGTTCTTC.

The V and J genes are TRBV28 and TRBJ1-3; D ambiguous. CDR1 is MDHEN and CDR2 is SYDVKM in the germline V gene. With 3 bases removed from V and 4 bases from J, the gap between germline ends came to 7 bases. The CDR3 contains 13 residues. CDR3 nucleotide sequence: TGTGCCAGCAGTTTTCCAGAAGGAAACACCATATATTTT. Encoded protein: CASSFPEGNTIYF.

The V gene is TRBV27, the J gene TRBJ2-3; the match to TRBD1 covers 8 bases. After removal of 8 bases from V and 1 base from J, the junction contained 8 bases not matched to a gene. Germline CDR1 and CDR2: MNHEY and SMNVEV (reference sequence). The CDR3 spans 15 residues. The DNA for the CDR3 is TGTGCCAGCCGGGACAGGCTCGTAGGCACAGATACGCAGTATTTT. Translated, it gives CASRDRLVGTDTQYF.

V usage is TRBV19 and J usage is TRBJ2-6, with unresolved D. CDR1 and CDR2 from the germline V gene are LNHDA and SQIVND (reference sequence). This CDR3 has 13 residues. The V end lost 6 bases, the J end lost 1 base, and 4 bases lay between the germline ends. Here the CDR3 reads CASSVSGANVLTF. CDR3 sequence (DNA): TGTGCCAGTAGCGTATCTGGGGCCAACGTCCTGACTTTC.

The chain recombines TRBV28 with TRBJ1-5; D is ambiguous. Germline V gives CDR1 MDHEN, CDR2 SYDVKM. CDR3 length: 14 amino acids. Trimming left V 0 bases short and J 3 bases short, with 6 bases between. The CDR3 loop reads CASSLWSDNQPQHF. The CDR3 region has the DNA TGTGCCAGCAGTTTATGGTCAGACAATCAGCCCCAGCATTTT.

The chain carries TRBV15 and TRBJ1-2, with D perhaps matching TRBD1 (5 bases). Germline CDR1 is LNHNV and CDR2 is YYDKDF (reference sequence). The CDR3 is made up of 14 amino acids. With 0 bases removed from V and 3 bases from J, the gap between germline ends came to 8 bases. CDR3 region: CATSRERRDYGYTF. The CDR3 nucleotides read TGTGCCACCAGCAGAGAACGCAGGGACTATGGCTACACCTTC.

This chain connects TRBV29-1 to TRBJ1-2; 10 bases map to TRBD1. Germline V CDR1 and CDR2: SQVTM, ANQGSEA. The CDR3 runs to 13 residues. J was trimmed by 6 bases and V by 7 bases; bases with no gene match: 8. Here the CDR3 reads CSGSGQGENGYTF. The CDR3 DNA sequence: TGCAGCGGCAGCGGACAGGGGGAAAATGGCTACACCTTC.

The chain recombines TRBV10-3 with TRBJ2-2; TRBD2 matches 8 bases. The CDR3 is made up of 16 amino acids. Unmatched junction bases numbered 11, after V lost 8 bases and J lost 3 bases. Germline CDR1 ENHRY, CDR2 SYGVKD. The CDR3, as DNA: TGTGCCATCGGACACGGGGGGGTGTCGTACACCGGGGAGCTGTTTTTT. The encoded protein is CAIGHGGVSYTGELFF.

V gene TRBV6-5 combines with J gene TRBJ1-5, with a possible D match to TRBD1 (6 bases). CDR3 length: 14 residues. V was trimmed by 6 bases and J by 3 bases, leaving 12 bases between them. Germline assignment: CDR1 MNHEY and CDR2 SVGAGI. CDR3 nucleotides: TGTGCCAGCAGCCCCAGACAGGTCAATCAGCCCCAGCATTTT. Residues: CASSPRQVNQPQHF.

The chain uses TRBV10-3 and TRBJ2-3; D is possibly TRBD2 (7 bases). V shed 4 bases and J shed 1 base, with 18 bases lying between them. The CDR3 is 17 residues long. Germline loops: CDR1 ENHRY, CDR2 SYGVKD. This CDR3 is CAISGFRWGGGTDTQYF. The CDR3 DNA sequence: TGTGCCATCAGTGGATTCCGGTGGGGGGGCGGCACAGATACGCAGTATTTT.

The chain uses TRBV6-5 and TRBJ2-2; 8 nucleotides match TRBD1. The CDR3 consists of 14 residues. Trimming removed 6 bases from V and 2 bases from J; junction bases left unmatched: 2. The germline gives CDR1 MNHEY, CDR2 SVGAGI. In DNA, the CDR3 is TGTGCCAGCAGGGACAGGGAAAACACCGGGGAGCTGTTTTTT. This sequence encodes CASRDRENTGELFF.

This chain joins TRBV30 and TRBJ1-5; D is perhaps TRBD1 (6 bases). V lost 0 bases, J lost 6 bases, and 12 bases lay in between. This CDR3 comprises 14 residues. Germline V lookup: CDR1 GTSNPN, CDR2 SVGIG (reference sequence). The CDR3 sequence is CAWSVRGLGQPQHF. CDR3 in DNA: TGTGCCTGGAGTGTAAGGGGGTTAGGTCAGCCCCAGCATTTT.

The chain recombines TRBV7-2 with TRBJ1-6; 8 bases agree with TRBD1. The CDR3 runs 14 residues. Germline CDR1 reads SGHTA; CDR2 reads FQGNSA. The V and J ends lost 5 bases and 10 bases, in that order; junction bases with no gene match: 7. CDR3 coding DNA: TGTGCCAGCAGCCCAGGACAGGGTGGCTCACCCCTCCACTTT. Protein: CASSPGQGGSPLHF.

The gene calls are TRBV7-2 and TRBJ1-2, with D possibly being TRBD1 (6 bases). The CDR3 consists of 13 residues. CDR1 SGHTA and CDR2 FQGNSA come from the germline V gene. The V and J ends lost 4 bases and 3 bases respectively, with 9 bases between them. CDR3 loop: CASSSQGYYGYTF. The CDR3 DNA is TGTGCCAGCAGCTCGCAGGGGTACTATGGCTACACCTTC. The variable domain in full, with the rest retrieved from reference TRBV7-2 and TRBJ1-2, is GAGVSQSPSNKVTEKGKDVELRCDPISGHTALYWYRQSLGQGLEFLIYFQGNSAPDKSGLPSDRFSAERTGGSVSTLTIQRTQQEDSAVYLCASSSQGYYGYTFGSGTRLTVV.

The chain combines TRBV5-1 with TRBJ1-2, with a possible D match to TRBD1 (6 bases). Germline loops: CDR1 SGHRS, CDR2 YFSETQ. V was shortened by 3 bases and J by 0 bases, with 9 bases between the two germline ends. This CDR3 contains 14 residues. CDR3 residues: CASSSDSPNYGYTF. CDR3 in DNA: TGCGCCAGCAGCTCGGACAGTCCTAACTATGGCTACACCTTC.